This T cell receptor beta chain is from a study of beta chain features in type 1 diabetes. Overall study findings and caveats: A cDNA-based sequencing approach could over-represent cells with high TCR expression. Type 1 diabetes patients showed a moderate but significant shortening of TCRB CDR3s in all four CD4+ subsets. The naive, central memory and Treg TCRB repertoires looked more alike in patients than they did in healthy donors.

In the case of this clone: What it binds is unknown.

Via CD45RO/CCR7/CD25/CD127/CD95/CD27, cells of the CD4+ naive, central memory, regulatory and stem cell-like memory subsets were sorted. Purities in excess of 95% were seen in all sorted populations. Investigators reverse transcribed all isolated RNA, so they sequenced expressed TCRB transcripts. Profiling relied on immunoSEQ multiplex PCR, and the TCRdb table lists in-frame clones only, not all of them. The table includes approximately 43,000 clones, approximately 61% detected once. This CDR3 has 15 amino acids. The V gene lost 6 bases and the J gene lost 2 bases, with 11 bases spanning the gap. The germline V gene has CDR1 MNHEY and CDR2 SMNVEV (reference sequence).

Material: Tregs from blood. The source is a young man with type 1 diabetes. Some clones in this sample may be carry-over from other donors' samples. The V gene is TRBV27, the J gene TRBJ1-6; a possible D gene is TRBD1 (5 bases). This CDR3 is CASSRGVTYNSPLHF. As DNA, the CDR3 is TGTGCCAGCAGCCGGGGGGTCACCTATAATTCACCCCTCCACTTT.